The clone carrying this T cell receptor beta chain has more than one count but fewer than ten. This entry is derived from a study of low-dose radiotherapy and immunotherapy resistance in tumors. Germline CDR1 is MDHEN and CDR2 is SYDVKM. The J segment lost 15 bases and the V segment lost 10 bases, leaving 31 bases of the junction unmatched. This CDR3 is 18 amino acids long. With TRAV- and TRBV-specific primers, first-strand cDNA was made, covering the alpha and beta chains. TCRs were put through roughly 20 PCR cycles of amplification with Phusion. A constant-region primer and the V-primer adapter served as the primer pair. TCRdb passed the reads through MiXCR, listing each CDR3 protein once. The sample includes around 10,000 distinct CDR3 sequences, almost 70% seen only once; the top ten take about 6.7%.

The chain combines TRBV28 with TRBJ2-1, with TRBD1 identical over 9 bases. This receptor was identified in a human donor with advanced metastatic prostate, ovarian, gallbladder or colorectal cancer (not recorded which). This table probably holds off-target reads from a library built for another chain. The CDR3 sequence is CATPGTGKGKTPVKYRFF. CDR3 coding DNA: TGTGCCACCCCAGGGACAGGGAAAGGGAAGACCCCGGTTAAATATCGGTTCTTC.